This section outlines one TCR beta chain sequence together with its context. Its antigen is still unknown. TCRdb called the 5' RACE reads again in MiXCR, with one record for every CDR3 protein. The profile covers 400,000 to 500,000 distinct CDR3 sequences, with about 18% appearing a single time and around 10% taken by the ten largest. The data were taken from a study of identical twins. General study points: The more abundant beta clonotypes in cord blood had fewer insertions, and memory repertoires did not show this. Zero-insertion analyses could be partly confounded by invariant MAIT and iNKT cells. Model-predicted out-of-frame TCR alpha sharing fell below observed values in monozygotic twins. The degree of excess twin sharing was weaker in beta out-of-frame sequences.

The length of the CDR3 is 16 residues. With 3 bases removed from V and 7 bases from J, the gap between germline ends came to 19 bases. Germline loops: CDR1 LNHDA, CDR2 SQIVND (reference sequence). The TCR originated in a man in his forties or fifties in good health. The chain carries TRBV19 and TRBJ2-1; maybe TRBD1 (6 bases). Sequenced sample: naive T cells sorted from blood. CDR3 DNA: TGTGCCAGTAGTATGTTTTGGGGGCTGATTGAAAATGAGCAGTTCTTC. Translating it yields CASSMFWGLIENEQFF.